Listed below are T cell receptor beta chains from one sample, sequenced in a study of untreated major depressive disorder. Profiling relied on immunoSEQ multiplex PCR, and the TCRdb table lists in-frame clones only, not all of them. Of under 15,000 clones in the sample, 80% to 95% were seen once. Sequencing was done on a sample of CD4+ T cells from PBMCs. These receptors all stem from a man aged 25-45 years with major depressive disorder. Each CDR3 is given with its conserved first and last residue. The order of the fields is J gene, D gene, V gene, clone size, CDR3 DNA, CDR3 protein. D genes are given only for firm matches. The size of a clone is reported for some rows only, either as once, few or many, or as a class for expanded clones.

j_call: TRBJ2-7
d_call: TRBD1
v_call: TRBV29-1
clone_size: -
cdr3_nt: TGCAGCGTGCGCTCCCAGGGGGCGGGGAACGAGCAGTACTTC
cdr3_aa: CSVRSQGAGNEQYF

j_call: TRBJ2-5
d_call: TRBD1
v_call: TRBV6-5
clone_size: -
cdr3_nt: TGTGCCAGCAGTTTACGAACAGGGGCACAAGAGACCCAGTACTTC
cdr3_aa: CASSLRTGAQETQYF

j_call: TRBJ2-2
d_call: TRBD1
v_call: TRBV11-2
clone_size: -
cdr3_nt: TGTGCCAGCAGCCCCCGCACAGGGGGGAACACCGGGGAGCTGTTTTTT
cdr3_aa: CASSPRTGGNTGELFF

j_call: TRBJ1-1
d_call: -
v_call: TRBV7-2
clone_size: -
cdr3_nt: TGTGCCAGCAGCCTTAGACAGAACACTGAAGCTTTCTTT
cdr3_aa: CASSLRQNTEAFF

j_call: TRBJ1-1
d_call: -
v_call: TRBV29-1
clone_size: -
cdr3_nt: TGCAGCGTTGAAGTCTTGGGTGGGGACACTGAAGCTTTCTTT
cdr3_aa: CSVEVLGGDTEAFF

j_call: TRBJ2-6
d_call: TRBD1
v_call: TRBV5-4
clone_size: -
cdr3_nt: TGTGCCAGCAGCGCGGGACAGGGGGCTGGGGCCAACGTCCTGACTTTC
cdr3_aa: CASSAGQGAGANVLTF

j_call: TRBJ2-2
d_call: -
v_call: TRBV18
clone_size: -
cdr3_nt: TGTGCCAGCTCACTCATTTCCGGCGGGGAGCTGTTTTTT
cdr3_aa: CASSLISGGELFF

j_call: TRBJ2-7
d_call: -
v_call: TRBV2
clone_size: -
cdr3_nt: TGTGCCAGCAGTGAGATAACGTCGGGCGACGAGCAGTACTTC
cdr3_aa: CASSEITSGDEQYF

j_call: TRBJ1-2
d_call: -
v_call: TRBV5-5
clone_size: -
cdr3_nt: TGTGCCAGCAGCTTACAGGAGAGCTATGGCTACACCTTC
cdr3_aa: CASSLQESYGYTF

j_call: TRBJ2-7
d_call: -
v_call: TRBV6-1
clone_size: -
cdr3_nt: TGTGCCAGCAGCGGGACCCGGGACGGAGGCTACGAGCAGTACTTC
cdr3_aa: CASSGTRDGGYEQYF

j_call: TRBJ2-2
d_call: TRBD2
v_call: TRBV6-5
clone_size: -
cdr3_nt: TGTGCCAGCAATCCCGGGAGGGGGTACACCGGGGAGCTGTTTTTT
cdr3_aa: CASNPGRGYTGELFF

j_call: TRBJ1-5
d_call: TRBD1
v_call: TRBV5-6
clone_size: -
cdr3_nt: TGTGCCAGCAGCTCCGTAGGGACAGGGGATCAGCCCCAGCATTTT
cdr3_aa: CASSSVGTGDQPQHF

j_call: TRBJ1-4
d_call: -
v_call: TRBV19
clone_size: once
cdr3_nt: TGTGCCAGTAGTCCCATCCTGGGTGCGGCTAATGAAAAACTGTTTTTT
cdr3_aa: CASSPILGAANEKLFF

j_call: TRBJ2-2
d_call: TRBD1
v_call: TRBV9
clone_size: -
cdr3_nt: TGTGCCAGCAGGCCTACAGGGGCCGGGGAGCTGTTTTTT
cdr3_aa: CASRPTGAGELFF

j_call: TRBJ1-6
d_call: -
v_call: TRBV5-6
clone_size: -
cdr3_nt: TGTGCCAGCAGCTTGGGATGGAGACCCGGCTCCTATAATTCACCCCTCCACTTT
cdr3_aa: CASSLGWRPGSYNSPLHF

j_call: TRBJ1-5
d_call: TRBD1
v_call: TRBV5-1
clone_size: -
cdr3_nt: TGCGCCAGCAGCTCAGGGACAGGGGTTAATCAGCCCCAGCATTTT
cdr3_aa: CASSSGTGVNQPQHF

j_call: TRBJ1-5
d_call: -
v_call: TRBV28
clone_size: -
cdr3_nt: TGTGCCAGCAGTTTACAAACAGCCTATAGCAATCAGCCCCAGCATTTT
cdr3_aa: CASSLQTAYSNQPQHF

j_call: TRBJ1-6
d_call: TRBD1
v_call: TRBV5-4
clone_size: -
cdr3_nt: TGTGCCAGCAGCTTGACAGGGGCGACTTCACCCCTCCACTTT
cdr3_aa: CASSLTGATSPLHF

j_call: TRBJ1-1
d_call: -
v_call: TRBV11-1
clone_size: few
cdr3_nt: TGTGCCAGCAGCTTAGGTGGAAACACTGAAGCTTTCTTT
cdr3_aa: CASSLGGNTEAFF

j_call: TRBJ1-4
d_call: TRBD1
v_call: TRBV29-1
clone_size: -
cdr3_nt: TGCAGCGTTGCCGGGACAGGGGACCTTGCAACTAATGAAAAACTGTTTTTT
cdr3_aa: CSVAGTGDLATNEKLFF

j_call: TRBJ1-5
d_call: -
v_call: TRBV6-1
clone_size: -
cdr3_nt: TGTGCCAGCAGGCTGGGATCCCAGCCCCAGCATTTT
cdr3_aa: CASRLGSQPQHF

j_call: TRBJ2-1
d_call: -
v_call: TRBV6-4
clone_size: -
cdr3_nt: TGTGCCAGCAGTGAAGGGACGGACTACAATGAGCAGTTCTTC
cdr3_aa: CASSEGTDYNEQFF

j_call: TRBJ1-6
d_call: -
v_call: TRBV19
clone_size: -
cdr3_nt: TGTGCCAGCAAAACGCAGGGTAGGGGATCACCCCTCCACTTT
cdr3_aa: CASKTQGRGSPLHF

j_call: TRBJ2-2
d_call: -
v_call: TRBV19
clone_size: -
cdr3_nt: TGTGCCAGTAGTTCCTCCCGGGTAGGGAACACCGGGGAGCTGTTTTTT
cdr3_aa: CASSSSRVGNTGELFF

j_call: TRBJ2-2
d_call: -
v_call: TRBV2
clone_size: few
cdr3_nt: TGTGCCAGCAGTCCCGGGACCGGGGAGCTGTTTTTT
cdr3_aa: CASSPGTGELFF

j_call: TRBJ1-2
d_call: -
v_call: TRBV4-2
clone_size: -
cdr3_nt: TGTGCCAGCAGCCAAGAGGTCGCCGTAGGGGTTGGCTACACCTTC
cdr3_aa: CASSQEVAVGVGYTF

j_call: TRBJ2-3
d_call: -
v_call: TRBV5-4
clone_size: -
cdr3_nt: TGTGCCAGCAGCCGTAGGGACTCTGAAGCGACGCAGTATTTT
cdr3_aa: CASSRRDSEATQYF

j_call: TRBJ2-6
d_call: -
v_call: TRBV18
clone_size: -
cdr3_nt: TGTGCCAGCTCTCGCCCCGGTAGTACAACTGGGGCCAACGTCCTGACTTTC
cdr3_aa: CASSRPGSTTGANVLTF

j_call: TRBJ2-3
d_call: TRBD2
v_call: TRBV5-1
clone_size: -
cdr3_nt: TGCGCCAGCAGCATGGGGACTAGCCTACCCACAGATACGCAGTATTTT
cdr3_aa: CASSMGTSLPTDTQYF

j_call: TRBJ1-3
d_call: TRBD1
v_call: TRBV4-2
clone_size: -
cdr3_nt: TGTGCCAGCAGCCAGGGACAGGCGAGCTCTGGAAACACCATATATTTT
cdr3_aa: CASSQGQASSGNTIYF

j_call: TRBJ2-7
d_call: -
v_call: TRBV1
clone_size: -
cdr3_nt: TGCACCAGCAGCCAAGTTAGCATGAAGTTCCACGAGCAGTACTTC
cdr3_aa: CTSSQVSMKFHEQYF

j_call: TRBJ1-5
d_call: -
v_call: TRBV27
clone_size: once
cdr3_nt: TGTGCCAGCAGTTTAAGGGCAGGTCTGCAGCCCCAGCATTTT
cdr3_aa: CASSLRAGLQPQHF

j_call: TRBJ2-1
d_call: -
v_call: TRBV9
clone_size: once
cdr3_nt: TGTGCCAGCAGCGTAGGTGGCAGCGGCGAATACAATGAGCAGTTCTTC
cdr3_aa: CASSVGGSGEYNEQFF

j_call: TRBJ2-7
d_call: TRBD2
v_call: TRBV5-1
clone_size: -
cdr3_nt: TGCGCCAGCAGCGTTGGAGTGACGGCGGGGGGCCCCTACGAGCAGTACTTC
cdr3_aa: CASSVGVTAGGPYEQYF

j_call: TRBJ1-2
d_call: -
v_call: TRBV30
clone_size: -
cdr3_nt: TGTGCCTGGAGTCGGGCCATTGGGTATGGCTACACCTTC
cdr3_aa: CAWSRAIGYGYTF

j_call: TRBJ1-2
d_call: TRBD1
v_call: TRBV19
clone_size: -
cdr3_nt: TGTGCCATCAAGACAGGGCACGGCTACACCTTC
cdr3_aa: CAIKTGHGYTF

j_call: TRBJ1-5
d_call: -
v_call: TRBV2
clone_size: -
cdr3_nt: TGTGCCAGCAGGGGCGAGGGGCAGCCCCAGCATTTT
cdr3_aa: CASRGEGQPQHF

j_call: TRBJ2-5
d_call: -
v_call: TRBV7-8
clone_size: -
cdr3_nt: TGTGCCAGCACCGGGCGGTTGGGCAGAGACGAGACCCAGTACTTC
cdr3_aa: CASTGRLGRDETQYF

j_call: TRBJ2-4
d_call: TRBD1
v_call: TRBV11-2
clone_size: -
cdr3_nt: TGTGCCAGCAGCTTAGGGGACAGGAGGAAGAACATTCAGTACTTC
cdr3_aa: CASSLGDRRKNIQYF

j_call: TRBJ2-2
d_call: -
v_call: TRBV15
clone_size: few
cdr3_nt: TGTGCCACCAGCAGGGACACGTACACCGGGGAGCTGTTTTTT
cdr3_aa: CATSRDTYTGELFF

j_call: TRBJ2-1
d_call: TRBD2
v_call: TRBV19
clone_size: -
cdr3_nt: TGTGCCACACACACCTCCGGGACTAGTGGGGAGCAGTTCTTC
cdr3_aa: CATHTSGTSGEQFF

j_call: TRBJ1-1
d_call: -
v_call: TRBV27
clone_size: -
cdr3_nt: TGTGCCAGCCTTGCGATGTCGGGCACTGAAGCTTTCTTT
cdr3_aa: CASLAMSGTEAFF

j_call: TRBJ1-2
d_call: -
v_call: TRBV6-1
clone_size: -
cdr3_nt: TGTGCCAGCAATCAGATGGAGGGGGGAAGCTATGGCTACACCTTC
cdr3_aa: CASNQMEGGSYGYTF

j_call: TRBJ2-5
d_call: -
v_call: TRBV6-1
clone_size: -
cdr3_nt: TGTGCCAGCAGTGAACCTAGCAGAGAGACCCAGTACTTC
cdr3_aa: CASSEPSRETQYF

j_call: TRBJ1-1
d_call: -
v_call: TRBV4-2
clone_size: -
cdr3_nt: TGTGCCAGCAGCCAAGATCACGCAGCATACACTGAAGCTTTCTTT
cdr3_aa: CASSQDHAAYTEAFF

j_call: TRBJ2-1
d_call: -
v_call: TRBV2
clone_size: -
cdr3_nt: TGTGCCAGCAGCGTCGGTTACAATGAGCAGTTCTTC
cdr3_aa: CASSVGYNEQFF

j_call: TRBJ2-7
d_call: -
v_call: TRBV7-3
clone_size: -
cdr3_nt: TGTGCCAGCAGCGCCGCCGGGGCCTACGAGCAGTACTTC
cdr3_aa: CASSAAGAYEQYF

j_call: TRBJ2-2
d_call: -
v_call: TRBV19
clone_size: -
cdr3_nt: TGTGCCAGTAGTACAAACAGGTACACCGGGGAGCTGTTTTTT
cdr3_aa: CASSTNRYTGELFF

j_call: TRBJ1-2
d_call: -
v_call: TRBV15
clone_size: -
cdr3_nt: TGTGCCACCAGCATTAGGCCCCGGGAGGGCTACACCTTC
cdr3_aa: CATSIRPREGYTF

j_call: TRBJ2-5
d_call: TRBD1
v_call: TRBV19
clone_size: -
cdr3_nt: TGTGCCAGTAATGCCGGGACAGCCCAAGAGACCCAGTACTTC
cdr3_aa: CASNAGTAQETQYF

j_call: TRBJ1-4
d_call: -
v_call: TRBV2
clone_size: -
cdr3_nt: TGTGCCAGCAGCTACAGGGCAGCTAATGAAAAACTGTTTTTT
cdr3_aa: CASSYRAANEKLFF

j_call: TRBJ1-2
d_call: -
v_call: TRBV4-2
clone_size: few
cdr3_nt: TGTGCCAGCAGCCAAACAGGGCCGAGGCCCTCCTATGGCTACACCTTC
cdr3_aa: CASSQTGPRPSYGYTF

j_call: TRBJ2-7
d_call: -
v_call: TRBV18
clone_size: few
cdr3_nt: TGTGCCAGCTCGACGACAGGGAGGTTTGGATACGAGCAGTACTTC
cdr3_aa: CASSTTGRFGYEQYF

j_call: TRBJ2-2
d_call: TRBD2
v_call: TRBV4-1
clone_size: -
cdr3_nt: TGCGCCAGCAGCCAAGCGACTAGCGGGGGGCGGGACACCGGGGAGCTGTTTTTT
cdr3_aa: CASSQATSGGRDTGELFF